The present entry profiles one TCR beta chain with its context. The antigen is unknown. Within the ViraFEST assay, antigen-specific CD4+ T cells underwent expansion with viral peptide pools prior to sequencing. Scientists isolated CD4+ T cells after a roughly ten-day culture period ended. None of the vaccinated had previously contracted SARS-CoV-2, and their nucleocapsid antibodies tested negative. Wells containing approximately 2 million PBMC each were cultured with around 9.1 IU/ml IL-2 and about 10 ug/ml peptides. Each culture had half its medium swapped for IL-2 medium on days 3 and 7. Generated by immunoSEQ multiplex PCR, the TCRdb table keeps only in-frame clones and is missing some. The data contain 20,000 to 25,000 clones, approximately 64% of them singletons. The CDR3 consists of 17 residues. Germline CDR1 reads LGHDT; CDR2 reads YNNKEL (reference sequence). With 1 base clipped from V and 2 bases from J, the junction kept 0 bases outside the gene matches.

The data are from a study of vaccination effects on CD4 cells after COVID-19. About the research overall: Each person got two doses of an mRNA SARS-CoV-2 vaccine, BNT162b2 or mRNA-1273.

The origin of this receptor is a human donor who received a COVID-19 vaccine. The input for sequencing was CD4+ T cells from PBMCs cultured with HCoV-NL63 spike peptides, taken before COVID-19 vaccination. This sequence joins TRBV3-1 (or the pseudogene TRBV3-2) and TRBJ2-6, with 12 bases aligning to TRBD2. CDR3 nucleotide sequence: TGTGCCAGCAGCCAAGGACTAGCGGGAGCTGGGGCCAACGTCCTGACTTTC. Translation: CASSQGLAGAGANVLTF.